This TCR beta chain was recorded in a study of T cells in localized non-small cell lung cancer. Germline lookup yields CDR1 SGHAT and CDR2 FQDESV (reference sequence). The CDR3 is 14 amino acids. V lost 6 bases and J 5 bases, leaving 14 bases between the germline ends. Repertoires were generated with immunoSEQ multiplex PCR, while TCRdb's copy carries only in-frame clones and drops some. The table shows roughly 36,000 clones, with around 75% occurring only once. The V and J genes are TRBV11-1 and TRBJ2-1, with D possibly matching TRBD1 (6 bases). This specimen consisted of PBMCs, obtained before any cancer treatment. This receptor was taken from a woman aged 40-69 years with stage II squamous cell lung carcinoma. CDR3 sequence: CASRPGTTDNEQFF. The CDR3, as DNA: TGTGCCAGCAGGCCCGGGACAACCGACAATGAGCAGTTCTTC.